This T cell receptor (beta chain) appears in the sequencing data of a study of blood T cells in healthy people across ages (dated by TCRdb to the mid-2010s). For the wider study: In model experiments, template switching captured roughly one uniquely barcoded TCR beta cDNA molecule for every two T cells. The study measured age-related changes in TCR beta repertoire diversity using deep sequencing normalized with unique cDNA molecular identifiers. The donors were split into four age groups: young (average about 16 years), middle-aged (roughly 40), aged (approximately 59) and long-lived (roughly 80). To avoid experimental bias, donors of different ages were distributed randomly across sequencing lanes. Two additional independent replicas of 1 million unique cDNA reads from the same blood draw were analyzed for two donors (one aged 18 to 30 and one aged 80 or older).

Taken from the germline V gene, the CDR1 and CDR2 loops are MNHNS and SASEGT. The V end loses 3 bases and the J end loses 2 bases, and a stretch of 14 bases separates them. The CDR3 contains 15 residues, cysteine and phenylalanine counted. The entry retains the CDR3 DNA only, 45 bases that are in frame from base 1. The library was built by means of 5' RACE. Sequencing took place on an Illumina HiSeq 2500. The second PCR ran for roughly 7 to 11 cycles and used a J-beta primer mix along with a sample-barcoded 5' primer. A template-switch 5' adaptor carrying 12 random nucleotides introduced a unique molecular identifier onto each TCR beta cDNA molecule. Each sample yielded at least 3 million CDR3-containing paired-end reads. The Mint cDNA synthesis kit, primed by a TRBC-specific oligonucleotide, was used to synthesize first-strand cDNA from all RNA. All cDNA was treated with uracil-DNA glycosylase and then went through a first 18-cycle PCR with the universal primers M1SS and BC2_uni_R. In the source study's methods: Each sample was normalized by randomly selecting 1 million high-quality reads, each carrying a distinct molecular identifier. Reads with shared molecular identifiers were discarded instead of being binned into consensus sequences. MiTCR, set to a Q25 quality threshold and the strictest error-elimination algorithm, was used for CDR3 identification, clonotype clustering and error correction. A nonparametric unseen species model using Euler transformation provided a lower-bound estimate of total TCR beta diversity. In TCRdb, the public reads were trimmed at Q25 with fastp and aligned with MiXCR, with productive beta chains retained. Merged by CDR3 protein, the rows form single entries marked with the most common genes and DNA. TCRdb's processing, not the study's, gives the V and J calls here. This sample holds under 2 million distinct CDR3 sequences; about 31% were observed only once. Clones ranked in the top ten supply roughly 12% of the sample.

Here is what the overall study found, with its caveats: Estimates of total diversity from one million sequenced T cells were regarded as lower bounds and underestimates. Compared with the aged group, the long-lived group had more naive CD4+ T cells, fewer expanded clones and increased TCR diversity, suggesting age selection. A strong correlation was found between observed TCR beta diversity and the percentage of naive T cells measured by flow cytometry. Because the CMV infection status of the donors was unknown, age-related changes in expanded clonotypes may potentially have been confounded. As age increased, observed TCR beta diversity per million T cells dropped in a roughly linear way, and a significant reduction was already evident by age 40. Conclusive comparison of naive and antigen-experienced compartments was prevented by the profiling of bulk unsorted PBMCs.

The donors were some 39 Caucasian individuals from Russia, aged about 6 to 95 years, who were systemically healthy. Each donor gave 9.5 to 10 milliliters of peripheral blood, drawn into EDTA-treated Vacutainer tubes. Ficoll-Paque density-gradient centrifugation was used to isolate PBMCs, with at least 6.5 million per sample. Trizol reagent was used to extract total RNA from PBMCs, with at least 5.5 micrograms per sample. The percentages of naive CD45RAhigh/CD27high T cells were determined by flow cytometry on a PBMC aliquot from every donor. A word on this clonotype: The antigen this receptor binds is unknown. The input lacks base qualities; no much larger clone sits a single base away.

The sequence derives from a woman aged 25 to 39 in good health. Sample: blood. The rearranged chain carries TRBV6-1 and TRBJ2-7, with the D gene not clear enough to name. The DNA is TGTGCCAGCAGTGAGCCGGCTGGACGGGCCTACGAGCAGTACTTC. It encodes CASSEPAGRAYEQYF.